The TCR beta chain described here comes from a study of shared clonotypes between healthy human individuals. This table comes from immunoSEQ multiplex PCR, and its TCRdb copy is limited to in-frame clones, with some not included. The table records a few hundred thousand clones, roughly 85% of them present only once. CDR1 is MDHEN and CDR2 is SYDVKM in the germline V gene. This CDR3 has 18 amino acids. The ends lost 5 bases at V and 1 base at J; junction bases unmatched: 14. The sample consisted of PBMCs. The receptor was isolated from a woman in her thirties or forties in good health. Some clones in this sample may be carry-over from other donors' samples. This chain uses TRBV28 with TRBJ1-1; 9 nucleotides agree with TRBD1. The CDR3 region has the DNA TGTGCCAGCAGTCTGAGGGGGAACAGGGGGCGCGGGAACACTGAAGCTTTCTTT. This sequence encodes CASSLRGNRGRGNTEAFF.